A single sample is the source of the 20 T cell receptor beta chains below, sequenced in a study of CD8 T cells in ankylosing spondylitis. These TCRs' antigens remain unknown. Overall study results and limits: For ankylosing spondylitis blood, a TCR beta motif of about 8 highly homologous variants appeared characteristic.

MiXCR, applied by TCRdb to the 5' RACE reads, yields one record per CDR3 protein. Of roughly 300,000 distinct CDR3 sequences listed, less than 9.5% are singletons. The sample comprised blood, either unsorted or a sorted T cell fraction (not recorded which). These receptors originate from a male donor with ankylosing spondylitis.

This clonotype was counted between two and nine times. This chain connects TRBV5-1 to TRBJ2-2, with 10 bases matching TRBD1. J lost 4 bases, V lost 4 bases, and 7 bases had no gene match. This CDR3 contains 16 residues. The V gene's germline CDR1 is SGHRS and CDR2 YFSETQ. This CDR3 reads CASSRGQGEITGELFF. The CDR3 DNA reads TGCGCCAGCAGCCGAGGACAGGGGGAAATCACCGGGGAGCTGTTTTTT.

For the CDR3, the DNA is TGTGCCAGCAAGCAGGGAGTGAACACTGAAGCTTTCTTT. Translated, it gives CASKQGVNTEAFF. V is TRBV2 and J is TRBJ1-1, with D possibly being TRBD1 (5 bases). Germline V gene data show CDR1 as SNHLY and CDR2 as FYNNEI. Trimming pared 7 bases from V and 0 bases from J, leaving 9 bases between. CDR3 length: 13 residues.

Concerning this clonotype itself: This may arise from a read error, as a much more abundant clone is one base away. The chain has TRBV20-1 and TRBJ2-3; D is ambiguous. This CDR3 comprises 14 residues. The germline CDR1 and CDR2 sequences are DFQATT and SNEGSKA (reference sequence). V lost 5 bases, J lost 3 bases, and 15 bases lay in between. CDR3 sequence: CSASSNSATDTQYF. CDR3 sequence (DNA): TGCAGTGCTTCCTCGAACTCAGCAACAGATACGCAGTATTTT.

This clonotype came up a few times. The V gene is TRBV11-2, the J gene TRBJ2-1, with D unclear. The CDR3 has 13 residues. Trimming removed 6 bases from V and 8 bases from J, with 14 bases in between. CDR1 SGHAT and CDR2 FQNNGV come from the germline V gene. The CDR3 reads CASRYLRIDEQFF. The CDR3 DNA sequence: TGTGCCAGCAGGTACCTCCGCATCGATGAGCAGTTCTTC.

This clonotype was counted a few times. The chain recombines TRBV5-6 with TRBJ2-3, with 10 positions matching TRBD2. Germline loops: CDR1 SGHDT, CDR2 YYEEEE. This CDR3 is 15 amino acids long. V dropped 5 bases and J dropped 4; count of bases not matched to a gene: 7. The CDR3 region is CASRFLAGEADTQYF. For the CDR3, the DNA is TGTGCCAGCAGATTTCTAGCGGGAGAGGCAGATACGCAGTATTTT.

The chain recombines TRBV7-2 with TRBJ2-3, with a tentative D call TRBD2 (6 bases). Germline CDR1 and CDR2: SGHTA and FQGNSA. The V end lost 6 bases, the J end lost 3 bases, and 19 bases lay between the germline ends. This CDR3 region has 16 residues. In nucleotides, the CDR3 is TGTGCCAGCAGTTTGGGGGACTTCCCCGGGACAGATACGCAGTATTTT. Translating gives CASSLGDFPGTDTQYF.

This clonotype was counted ten times or more. This chain links TRBV29-1 with TRBJ2-4, with 7 bases fitting TRBD1. Per germline, CDR1 SQVTM and CDR2 ANQGSEA. Trimming at V came to 5 bases and at J to 3 bases, leaving 7 bases not matched to a gene. The CDR3 length is 14 residues. CDR3 DNA sequence: TGCAGCGTTTCGACAGGGAATTACAAAAACATTCAGTACTTC. This encodes CSVSTGNYKNIQYF.

The J gene is TRBJ1-4, the V gene TRBV27; the D gene is possibly TRBD1 (5 bases). Trimming left V 4 bases short and J 3 bases short, with 12 bases between. Per germline, CDR1 MNHEY and CDR2 SMNVEV (reference sequence). CDR3 size: 15 residues. The CDR3: CASSSQGDSNEKLFF. DNA of the CDR3: TGTGCCAGCAGTTCTCAGGGTGATTCTAATGAAAAACTGTTTTTT. The variable domain in full, completed from reference TRBV27 and TRBJ1-4, reads EAQVTQNPRYLITVTGKKLTVTCSQNMNHEYMSWYRQDPGLGLRQIYYSMNVEVTDKGDVPEGYKVSRKEKRNFPLILESPSPNQTSLYFCASSSQGDSNEKLFFGSGTQLSVL.

This clonotype has a handful of counts. The chain uses TRBV28 and TRBJ2-1; D unresolved. CDR3 size: 15 residues. V lost 5 bases and J lost 0, with 11 bases in between. CDR1 is MDHEN, CDR2 SYDVKM, per germline. The CDR3: CASSPWSGSYNEQFF. In DNA, the CDR3 is TGTGCCAGCAGTCCGTGGAGTGGCTCCTACAATGAGCAGTTCTTC.

In this sample, this clonotype turned up a few times. The V call is TRBV3-1, the J call TRBJ2-3; 10 bases agree with TRBD2. The V and J ends lost 3 bases and 2 bases, in that order; junction bases with no gene match: 14. The length of the CDR3 is 19 residues. CDR1 is LGHDT, CDR2 YNNKEL, per germline (reference sequence). This chain's CDR3 is CASSHSVVSGRTYTDTQYF. The CDR3 nucleotides are TGTGCCAGCAGCCACTCTGTAGTTAGCGGGAGGACCTACACAGATACGCAGTATTTT.

This clonotype was seen a few times. The gene calls are TRBV7-3 and TRBJ2-4; no firm D call. The CDR3 runs 13 residues. The V gene's germline CDR1 is SGHTA and CDR2 FQGTGA. The V end was cut by 4 bases, the J end by 9 bases, with 13 bases between. The chain's CDR3 is CASSSSGRGIQYF. Here the CDR3 DNA reads TGTGCCAGCAGCTCCTCTGGTAGAGGCATTCAGTACTTC.

This clonotype was picked up a small number of times. This rearrangement joins TRBV7-2 to TRBJ1-2; unclear D gene. Germline CDR1 and CDR2: SGHTA and FQGNSA. The CDR3 runs to 14 residues. V shed 1 base and J shed 0 bases, with 6 bases lying between them. CDR3 sequence (DNA): TGTGCCAGCAGCTTAGGACCAGCTAACTATGGCTACACCTTC. Amino acid sequence: CASSLGPANYGYTF.

This clonotype was seen many times. This chain joins TRBV29-1 and TRBJ2-5, with D perhaps given as TRBD1 or TRBD2 (5 bases each). With 4 bases removed from V and 9 bases from J, the gap between germline ends came to 12 bases. In germline, CDR1 is SQVTM, CDR2 ANQGSEA. The CDR3 length is 11 residues. The CDR3 DNA follows: TGCAGCGTTGGGGGGACCCAAGCCCAGTACTTC. This sequence encodes CSVGGTQAQYF.

This chain joins TRBV10-2 and TRBJ2-2; D call uncertain. CDR1 is WSHSY, CDR2 SAAADI, per germline. Trimming took off 4 bases at V and 0 bases at J, with 9 bases between the two ends. This CDR3 is built from 15 residues. DNA of the CDR3: TGCGCCAGCAGTGGAAACCTCGCGAACACCGGGGAGCTGTTTTTT. Translation gives CASSGNLANTGELFF.

The sample holds a few counts of this clonotype. This chain links TRBV7-2 with TRBJ2-3; D unresolved. The CDR3 contains 13 residues. The germline V gene encodes CDR1 SGHTA and CDR2 FQGNSA. Trimming took off 7 bases at V and 5 bases at J, with 13 bases between the two ends. CDR3 in amino acids: CASTPSPGDTQYF. The DNA of the CDR3 is TGTGCCAGCACCCCTAGTCCCGGAGATACGCAGTATTTT. The whole variable domain, remainder taken from reference TRBV7-2 and TRBJ2-3, is GAGVSQSPSNKVTEKGKDVELRCDPISGHTALYWYRQSLGQGLEFLIYFQGNSAPDKSGLPSDRFSAERTGGSVSTLTIQRTQQEDSAVYLCASTPSPGDTQYFGPGTRLTVL.

The chain employs TRBV12-3 or TRBV12-4 and TRBJ2-5, with 7 positions matching TRBD2. The CDR3 is 14 residues long. Trimming removed 7 bases from V and 4 bases from J; junction bases left unmatched: 9. The chain's CDR3 is CASKTSWGGETQYF. As DNA, the CDR3 is TGTGCCAGCAAAACTTCCTGGGGGGGAGAGACCCAGTACTTC.

This clonotype occurred many times. V is TRBV29-1 and J is TRBJ1-1; possible D gene TRBD1, 6 bases. CDR1 and CDR2 (germline): SQVTM, ANQGSEA. CDR3 size: 13 residues. Deletions cut 1 base from V and 1 base from J, with 7 bases between. The DNA of the CDR3 is TGCAGCGTTGAAGGACAGGCGAACACTGAAGCTTTCTTT. Encoded protein: CSVEGQANTEAFF.

The chain's CDR3 is CASSQGSPSTDTQYF. The CDR3 nucleotides read TGTGCCAGCAGCCAAGGTAGCCCTAGCACAGATACGCAGTATTTT. V and J are TRBV3-1 and TRBJ2-3; D unclear. The CDR3 has 15 amino acids. Germline assignment: CDR1 LGHDT and CDR2 YNNKEL (reference sequence). Trimming cost V 1 base and J 0 bases, with 8 bases left between them.

The table lists this clonotype with a few counts. The chain is built from TRBV11-2 and TRBJ1-1; D gene ambiguous. The CDR3 has 15 amino acids. The V and J ends lost 1 base and 3 bases respectively, with 12 bases between them. Germline V gene lookup returns CDR1 SGHAT and CDR2 FQNNGV. The CDR3 protein is CASSLVPARYTEAFF. As DNA, the CDR3 is TGTGCCAGCAGCTTAGTCCCGGCCAGATACACTGAAGCTTTCTTT.

The chain employs TRBV5-1 and TRBJ2-7, with D hard to call. The CDR3 is 15 residues long. The V gene lost 0 bases and the J gene lost 7 bases, with 17 bases spanning the gap. Looked up from germline, CDR1 is SGHRS and CDR2 is YFSETQ. This chain's CDR3 is CASSLDGIALGEQYF. The CDR3 DNA reads as TGCGCCAGCAGCTTGGATGGTATCGCCTTAGGTGAGCAGTACTTC.